This T cell receptor beta chain appears in the sequencing data of a study of T cell responses to AZD1222 COVID-19 vaccine. Points from the study as a whole: Spike was spanned by vaccine-associated CD4 TCRs, which were dominant at 160-218 and 743-854. Two AZD1222 administrations were followed by greater Spike-specific TCR breadth and depth.

TCRdb keeps only in-frame clones here, not all; method: immunoSEQ multiplex PCR. This table has approximately 110,000 clones, 70% to 90% appearing once. A remark on this clone: The antigen is undetermined.

Germline CDR1 and CDR2: SGHDT and YYEEEE. Trimming removed 4 bases at V and 2 bases at J, with 16 bases between. The CDR3 runs to 16 residues. The sequence derives from an adult in good health. The sequencing here drew on peripheral blood, taken on day 0 of AZD1222 vaccination. The V call is TRBV5-6, the J call TRBJ1-5, with a tentative D call TRBD1 (6 bases). CDR3 coding DNA: TGTGCCAGCAGCCTACCACAGGGTGAGGGCAATCAGCCCCAGCATTTT. Encoded protein: CASSLPQGEGNQPQHF.